What follows describes a single T cell receptor beta chain. TCRdb's table, derived via immunoSEQ multiplex PCR, lists solely in-frame clones and lacks some. The sample lists 180,000 or so clones, 65% to 90% occurring once. These data are taken from a study of blood T cell repertoires in COVID-19. At the level of the study: Sites in the United States, Italy and Spain provided acute and convalescent COVID-19 samples. PBMCs, B-cell-depleted T cells, or T cells provided the cDNA or gDNA that made up the material.

This CDR3 spans 16 amino acids. CDR1 and CDR2 (germline): ENHRY, SYGVKD. The V end was cut by 3 bases, the J end by 8 bases, with 19 bases between. This sequence was found in a man between 60 and 70 years old with acute or convalescent COVID-19. What was sequenced was peripheral blood. The V and J genes are TRBV10-3 and TRBJ1-4, with D possibly being TRBD1 (5 bases). In nucleotides, the CDR3 is TGTGCCATCAGTGACCCCGGGGGGGTCCATTTAGAAAAACTGTTTTTT. Encoded protein: CAISDPGGVHLEKLFF.